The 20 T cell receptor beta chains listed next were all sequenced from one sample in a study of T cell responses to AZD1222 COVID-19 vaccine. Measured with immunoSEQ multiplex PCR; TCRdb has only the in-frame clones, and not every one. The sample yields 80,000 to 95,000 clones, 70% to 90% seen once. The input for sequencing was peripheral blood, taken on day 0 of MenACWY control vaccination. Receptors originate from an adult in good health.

CDR3 bases: TGTGCCACCAGCGGGGGGTATTACGAGCAGTACTTC. Translated: CATSGGYYEQYF. The chain joins TRBV15 to TRBJ2-7, with D tentatively TRBD2 (6 bases). The CDR3 covers 12 residues. Germline CDR1 LNHNV, CDR2 YYDKDF (reference sequence). V lost 5 bases and J 4 bases, leaving 9 bases between the germline ends.

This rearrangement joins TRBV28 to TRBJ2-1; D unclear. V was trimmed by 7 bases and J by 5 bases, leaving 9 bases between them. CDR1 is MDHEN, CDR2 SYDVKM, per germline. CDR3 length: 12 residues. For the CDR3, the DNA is TGTGCCAGCATGGAAGCTGACAATGAGCAGTTCTTC. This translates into CASMEADNEQFF.

CDR3 in amino acids: CATSRGLTEETQYF. The CDR3, as DNA: TGTGCCACCAGCAGAGGGCTAACCGAAGAGACCCAGTACTTC. The chain recombines TRBV15 with TRBJ2-5; no clear D. The V end was cut by 1 base, the J end by 3 bases, with 9 bases between. The CDR3 spans 14 residues. Germline V gives CDR1 LNHNV, CDR2 YYDKDF (reference sequence).

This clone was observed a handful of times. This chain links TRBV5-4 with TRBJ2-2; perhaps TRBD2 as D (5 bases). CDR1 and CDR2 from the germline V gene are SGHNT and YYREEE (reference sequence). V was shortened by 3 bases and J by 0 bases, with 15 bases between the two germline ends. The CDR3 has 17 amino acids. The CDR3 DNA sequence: TGTGCCAGCAGCTCCGTCTCCCGGGGAGCGAACACCGGGGAGCTGTTTTTT. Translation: CASSSVSRGANTGELFF.

This chain's CDR3 is CAWKISEGGYTF. CDR3 nucleotide sequence: TGTGCCTGGAAAATCAGTGAGGGTGGCTACACCTTC. The chain is built from TRBV30 and TRBJ1-2; D call uncertain. V was cut by 4 bases and J by 7 bases, with 13 bases left in between. Germline values: CDR1 GTSNPN, CDR2 SVGIG (reference sequence). The CDR3 contains 12 residues.

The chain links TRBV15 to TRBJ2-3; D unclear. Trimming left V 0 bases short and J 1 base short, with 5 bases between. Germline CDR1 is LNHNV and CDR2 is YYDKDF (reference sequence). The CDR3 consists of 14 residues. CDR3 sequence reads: CATSRDGGTDTQYF. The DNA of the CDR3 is TGTGCCACCAGCAGAGATGGTGGCACAGATACGCAGTATTTT.

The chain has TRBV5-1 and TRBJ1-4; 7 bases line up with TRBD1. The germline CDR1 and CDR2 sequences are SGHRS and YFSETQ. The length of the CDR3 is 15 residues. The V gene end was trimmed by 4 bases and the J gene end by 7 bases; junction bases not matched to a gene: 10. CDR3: CASSLFRQGGEKLFF. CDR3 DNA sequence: TGCGCCAGCAGCCTGTTCCGACAGGGTGGTGAAAAACTGTTTTTT.

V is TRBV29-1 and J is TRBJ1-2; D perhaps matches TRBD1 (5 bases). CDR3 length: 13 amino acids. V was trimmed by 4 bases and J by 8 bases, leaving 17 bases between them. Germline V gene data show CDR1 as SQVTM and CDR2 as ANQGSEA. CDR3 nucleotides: TGCAGCGTTGGAGGAAGGGGTCCTATGGGCTACACCTTC. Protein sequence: CSVGGRGPMGYTF.

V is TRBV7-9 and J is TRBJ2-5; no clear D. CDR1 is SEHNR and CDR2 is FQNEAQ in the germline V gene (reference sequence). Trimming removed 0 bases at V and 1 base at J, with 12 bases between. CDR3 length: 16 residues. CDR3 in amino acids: CASSLAWQPPQETQYF. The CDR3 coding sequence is TGTGCCAGCAGCTTAGCCTGGCAGCCACCCCAAGAGACCCAGTACTTC.

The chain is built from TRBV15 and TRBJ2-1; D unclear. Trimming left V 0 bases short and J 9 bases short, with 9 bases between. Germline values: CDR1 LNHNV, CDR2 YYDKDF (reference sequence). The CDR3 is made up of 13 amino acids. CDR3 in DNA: TGTGCCACCAGCAGAGATTATACTGGTGAGCAGTTCTTC. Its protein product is CATSRDYTGEQFF. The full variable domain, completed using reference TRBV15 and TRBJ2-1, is DAMVIQNPRYQVTQFGKPVTLSCSQTLNHNVMYWYQQKSSQAPKLLFHYYDKDFNNEADTPDNFQSRRPNTSFCFLDIRSPGLGDTAMYLCATSRDYTGEQFFGPGTRLTVL.

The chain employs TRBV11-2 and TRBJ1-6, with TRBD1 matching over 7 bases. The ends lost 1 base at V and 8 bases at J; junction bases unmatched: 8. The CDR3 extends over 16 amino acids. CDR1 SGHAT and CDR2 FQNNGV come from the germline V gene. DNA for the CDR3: TGTGCCAGCAGCTTAGGAGTCGACAGGGATGATTCACCCCTCCACTTT. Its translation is CASSLGVDRDDSPLHF.

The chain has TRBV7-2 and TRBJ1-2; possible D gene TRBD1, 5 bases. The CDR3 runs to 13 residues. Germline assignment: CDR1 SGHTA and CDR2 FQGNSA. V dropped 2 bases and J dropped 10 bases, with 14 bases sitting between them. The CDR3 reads CASSLRDLGDYTF. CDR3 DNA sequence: TGTGCCAGCAGCTTAAGGGACCTTGGCGACTACACCTTC. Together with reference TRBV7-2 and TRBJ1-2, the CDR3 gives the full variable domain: GAGVSQSPSNKVTEKGKDVELRCDPISGHTALYWYRQSLGQGLEFLIYFQGNSAPDKSGLPSDRFSAERTGGSVSTLTIQRTQQEDSAVYLCASSLRDLGDYTFGSGTRLTVV.

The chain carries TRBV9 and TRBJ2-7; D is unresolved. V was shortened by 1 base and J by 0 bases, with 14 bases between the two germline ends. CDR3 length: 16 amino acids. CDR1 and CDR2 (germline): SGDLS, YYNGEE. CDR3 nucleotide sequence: TGTGCCAGCAGCGTAAGGGCGACGGAAAGCTCCTACGAGCAGTACTTC. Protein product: CASSVRATESSYEQYF.

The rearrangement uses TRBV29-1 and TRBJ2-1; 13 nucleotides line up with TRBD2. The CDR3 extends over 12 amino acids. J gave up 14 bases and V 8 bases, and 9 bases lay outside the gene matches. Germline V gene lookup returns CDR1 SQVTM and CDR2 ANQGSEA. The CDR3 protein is CSLGLAGVGEFF. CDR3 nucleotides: TGCAGCCTTGGACTAGCGGGAGTAGGCGAGTTCTTC.

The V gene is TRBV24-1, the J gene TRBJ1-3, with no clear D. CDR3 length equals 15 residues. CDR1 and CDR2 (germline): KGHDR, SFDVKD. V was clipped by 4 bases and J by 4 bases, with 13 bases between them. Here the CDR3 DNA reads TGTGCCACCAGTGACCCCCGGCCCGGCGGAAACACCATATATTTT. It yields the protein CATSDPRPGGNTIYF.

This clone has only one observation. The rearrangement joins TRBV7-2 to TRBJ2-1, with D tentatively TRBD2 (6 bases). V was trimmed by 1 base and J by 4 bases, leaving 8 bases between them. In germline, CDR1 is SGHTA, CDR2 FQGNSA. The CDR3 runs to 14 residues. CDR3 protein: CASSLGAGYNEQFF. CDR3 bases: TGTGCCAGCAGCTTAGGGGCGGGGTACAATGAGCAGTTCTTC.

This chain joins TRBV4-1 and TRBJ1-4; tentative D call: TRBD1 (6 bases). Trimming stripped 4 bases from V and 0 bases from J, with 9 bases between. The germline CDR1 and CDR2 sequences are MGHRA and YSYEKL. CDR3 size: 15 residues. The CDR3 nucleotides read TGCGCCAGCAGCCGGACAGAAGCAACTAATGAAAAACTGTTTTTT. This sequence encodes CASSRTEATNEKLFF.

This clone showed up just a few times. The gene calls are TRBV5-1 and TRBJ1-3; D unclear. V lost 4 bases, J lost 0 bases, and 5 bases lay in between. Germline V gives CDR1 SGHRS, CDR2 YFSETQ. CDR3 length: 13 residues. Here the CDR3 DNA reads TGCGCCAGCAGCAGGGTCTCTGGAAACACCATATATTTT. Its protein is CASSRVSGNTIYF.

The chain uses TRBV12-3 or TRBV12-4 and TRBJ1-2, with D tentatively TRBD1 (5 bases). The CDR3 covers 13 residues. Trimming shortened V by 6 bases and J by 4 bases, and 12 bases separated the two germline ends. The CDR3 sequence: CASSPGGGYGYTF. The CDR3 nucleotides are TGTGCCAGCAGCCCCGGGGGGGGCTATGGCTACACCTTC.

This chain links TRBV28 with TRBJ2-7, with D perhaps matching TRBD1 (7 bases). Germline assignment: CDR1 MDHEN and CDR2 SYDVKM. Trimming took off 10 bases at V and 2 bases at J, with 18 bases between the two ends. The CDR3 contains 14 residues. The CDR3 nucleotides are TGTGCCACCAAGACAGGGCGGGGAGCCTACGAGCAGTACTTC. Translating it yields CATKTGRGAYEQYF.